This TCR beta chain came from a study of radiotherapy plus CTLA-4 blockade in lung cancer. The data were produced by immunoSEQ multiplex PCR, yet TCRdb's version contains in-frame clones alone and is incomplete. This sample has roughly 45,000 clones, with about two thirds found just once. Patients with chemo-refractory metastatic non-small-cell lung cancer received focal radiation plus CTLA-4 blockade with ipilimumab. Germline lookup yields CDR1 MNHEY and CDR2 SVGAGI. V dropped 6 bases and J dropped 1 base, with 14 bases sitting between them. CDR3 length: 15 amino acids. The sequencing here drew on peripheral blood, taken from a patient treated with radiotherapy plus ipilimumab. The sequence derives from a human donor with non-small cell lung cancer who had a partial response to radiotherapy plus ipilimumab. The genes are TRBV6-5 and TRBJ2-3; weak D call: TRBD2 (5 bases). The CDR3 protein is CASRHGIAGTDTQYF. The CDR3 nucleotides read TGTGCCAGCAGGCACGGGATTGCAGGCACAGATACGCAGTATTTT.